A single TCR beta chain is shown here with its context. Its cognate antigen is unknown. The source of the sample is a study of cytomegalovirus exposure and HLA in healthy donors. From germline, CDR1 is MNHEY and CDR2 SMNVEV (reference sequence). The CDR3 consists of 14 residues. Trimming removed 5 bases from V and 7 bases from J; junction bases left unmatched: 6. The validation cohort, a group of over a hundred subjects, included the donors and was separate from the roughly 670-subject first cohort. Broader study findings: Using the classifier, cytomegalovirus status was reportedly diagnosed with high specificity and sensitivity. Rare TCR sequences dominated, though some public TCRs recurred in many donors. TCR beta chains numbering some 150 were designated cytomegalovirus-associated.

Sequencing was performed with immunoSEQ multiplex PCR; in TCRdb, only in-frame clones are kept and a portion is missing. Among over 200,000 clones, roughly 83% were seen once, and the ten largest hold over 11%. The sequence was obtained from a woman under 40 in good health and CMV-seropositive. The sequenced sample consisted of PBMCs. The chain links TRBV27 to TRBJ1-5; 9 bases agree with TRBD1. The CDR3 is CASSQQGAGQPQHF. DNA of the CDR3: TGTGCCAGCAGTCAACAGGGGGCAGGGCAGCCCCAGCATTTT.